This TCR beta chain was identified during a study of T cells in Graves' hyperthyroidism and ophthalmopathy. RNA transcripts served as the template for amplifying TCR beta CDR3 regions. TCR CDR3 underwent first-round RT-PCR with the HTBI primer set. One entry per CDR3 protein results from TCRdb running MiXCR on the multiplex PCR reads. The sample lists more than 45,000 distinct CDR3 sequences, roughly 50% occurring once. This clonotype was seen ten or more times. Its ends do not fully match the called genes, so a read error is possible. CDR1 DFQATT and CDR2 SNEGSKA come from the germline V gene (reference sequence). This CDR3 has 14 residues.

The chain combines TRBV20-1 with TRBJ2-1; D may be TRBD2 (6 bases). The sequencing sample was made of blood. The clonotype originates from a young woman with Graves' ophthalmopathy. CDR3 sequence reads: CSAGEAGRYNGQFF. As DNA, the CDR3 is TGCAGTGCGGGGGAGGCAGGAAGGTACAATGGGCAGTTCTTC.